This T cell receptor (beta chain) was captured by sequencing in a study of T cells in Graves' hyperthyroidism and ophthalmopathy (dated by TCRdb to the late 2010s). Study-wide context: Peripheral blood was sampled at the time of initial diagnosis, prior to any treatment. A discovery cohort of fewer than 110 patients, approximately 44 with Graves' ophthalmopathy and approximately 60 with stable Graves' hyperthyroidism, was used to find distinguishing TCR V-J signatures. Prospective prediction of ophthalmopathy was tested in an independent validation cohort of under 20 hyperthyroidism patients and approximately 17 patients who later progressed to ophthalmopathy. The approximately 90 discovery patients were divided at random into training and test sets in a 7:3 ratio. In addition, the study compared T-cell repertoires in thyroid tissue and in blood from roughly 6 Graves' hyperthyroidism patients. After sampling, hyperthyroidism patients received methimazole starting at 30 mg daily, and ophthalmopathy patients received high-dose intravenous methylprednisolone. TCR Vbeta CDR3 sequencing of approximately 140 peripheral blood samples (about 45 ophthalmopathy, some 75 hyperthyroidism and some 17 progressor patients) is reported in the paper.

The sample holds many counts of this clonotype. Its specific antigen is unknown. No much larger clone exists at a distance of one base, and base qualities are not known. Amplification of TCR beta CDR3 regions was carried out from RNA transcripts. The first round of RT-PCR for the TCR CDR3 was performed with the HTBI primer set and the Qiagen OneStep RT-PCR kit. Libraries were constructed in a second round of multiplex PCR, after which size selection and purification were carried out. Libraries were sequenced paired-end with 100 bp reads on an Illumina HiSeq2000. The paper's processing steps were these. Raw data were processed with SOAPnuke, discarding reads with adapters, uncalled bases, mean Phred below 15, or no exact constant-primer or identifier match. COPE v1.2.5 was used to merge high-quality paired reads, and clonotypes were defined as unique nucleotide sequences. MiTCR v1.1 was used to align clonotypes to the IMGT TRBV, TRBD and TRBJ reference segments. The analysis included only V-J combinations with a frequency above 0.0001, which together covered about 99% of the repertoires. A TCS score was defined as the ratio of F50 (clonal expansion) to E x V (chaos), with BLOSUM62-based TCRdist applied between CDR3 peptides within each V-J. Welch's t-statistics and random forest reduced 500 to 550 V-J features to under 15, which were used in a naive Bayes classifier (R e1071). TCRdb redid the processing of the public reads, applying fastp at Q25 and MiXCR, and retained in-frame beta chains. Entries that share a CDR3 protein sequence are merged under the most common genes and DNA. TCRdb assigned the V and J calls; the authors' analysis was not used. In all, the sample holds roughly 570,000 distinct CDR3 sequences, and approximately 15% of those were seen once. Approximately 7% of the sample goes to the ten largest clones.

Stable Graves' hyperthyroidism was defined as the absence of progression to ophthalmopathy over 18 months of follow-up. Hyperthyroidism patients were newly diagnosed, with disease duration under 2 months, and aged 18 to 65 years. The study excluded patients with uncontrolled infections, other autoimmune diseases, pregnancy or lactation. Diagnoses were based on clinical symptoms, serum thyroxine and TRAb, thyroid ultrasound and orbital computed tomography. Ficoll-Paque density gradient centrifugation was used to isolate PBMCs from 8.5 to 10 ml of fresh peripheral blood. Total RNA was extracted with Trizol reagent, and quality was checked on an Agilent 2100 Bioanalyzer. V lost 0 bases and J lost 4 bases; the stretch between them is 15 bases long. CDR3 length: 16 amino acids, cysteine to phenylalanine. CDR3 DNA is the only sequence kept; it has 48 bases, read in frame from the first base. From the germline V gene (reference sequence), CDR1 is DFQATT and CDR2 is SNEGSKA.

Here is what the overall study found, with its caveats: Most expanded thyroid clonotypes (frequency above 0.001) were also detected in blood, suggesting blood repertoires may reflect thyroid immune responses. No statistical method was used to fix the sample size in advance, and group allocation was not hidden from the investigators. A model built on a 13 V-J signature distinguished ophthalmopathy from stable hyperthyroidism, reaching over 85% sensitivity and about 81% specificity in cross-validation and 80%/75% in testing. In validation, progression to ophthalmopathy was predicted by the model with about 70% sensitivity and just over 72% specificity, a median of roughly 6.4 months before onset.

The rearranged chain carries TRBV20-1 and TRBJ2-2; matching of 5 bases hints at TRBD1 as the D gene. The TCR sequence derives from a woman aged 25 to 39 with Graves' hyperthyroidism. Specimen: blood. The nucleotides read TGCAGTGCTAGAGATCCTTTACGACAGATCACCGGGGAGCTGTTTTTT. This translates into CSARDPLRQITGELFF.